This TCR beta chain emerged from a study of blood T cell repertoires in COVID-19. Across the whole study: PBMCs, B-cell-depleted T cells, or T cells were the source of the cDNA or gDNA that made up the material.

The V gene lost 4 bases and the J gene lost 6 bases, with 15 bases spanning the gap. The CDR3 is 15 residues long. Germline V CDR1 and CDR2: LGHNA, YNFKEQ. The repertoire was sequenced with immunoSEQ multiplex PCR; TCRdb's copy has only in-frame clones and lacks some. The table has 200,000 to 250,000 clones, 80% seen once; the top ten hold around 7.4%. The sequenced sample was PBMCs or T cells enriched from blood (not recorded which). The genes are TRBV4-2 and TRBJ1-4, with D uncertain. This sequence was found in a woman between 35 and 50 years old with acute COVID-19. CDR3 bases: TGTGCCAGCAGCCCGAGGGCTACGCCGGATGAAAAACTGTTTTTT. Its translation is CASSPRATPDEKLFF.